One sample yielded the 23 T cell receptor beta chains listed below, sequenced in a study of cytomegalovirus exposure and HLA in healthy donors. This PCR relied on a set of 60 Vbeta primers and 13 Jbeta primers. The protocol was immunoSEQ multiplex PCR, while the TCRdb copy is restricted to in-frame clones and leaves out a portion. This table has roughly 200,000 clones, 80% to 90% appearing once. The sequenced sample consisted of PBMCs. These receptor sequences come from a middle-aged man in good health and CMV-seropositive.

The chain joins TRBV28 to TRBJ2-5; 11 positions match TRBD2. The junction had 7 bases not matched to a gene; V was cut back by 2 bases and J by 5 bases. Germline V gene data show CDR1 as MDHEN and CDR2 as SYDVKM. The CDR3 covers 16 residues. CDR3 amino acids: CASSLELAGVGETQYF. DNA of the CDR3: TGTGCCAGCAGTTTAGAACTAGCGGGAGTCGGGGAGACCCAGTACTTC.

This clone was detected once. V gene TRBV19 combines with J gene TRBJ1-5; the D is unclear. The germline CDR1 and CDR2 sequences are LNHDA and SQIVND (reference sequence). This CDR3 contains 13 residues. V lost 4 bases and J lost 4, with 8 bases in between. CDR3 amino acids: CASSTQTNQPQHF. In DNA form, the CDR3 reads TGTGCCAGTAGTACTCAGACAAATCAGCCCCAGCATTTT.

This clone was detected only a few times. V is TRBV5-4 and J is TRBJ2-1; TRBD2 aligns across 12 bases. The germline CDR1 and CDR2 sequences are SGHNT and YYREEE (reference sequence). The V gene end was trimmed by 0 bases and the J gene end by 7 bases; junction bases not matched to a gene: 2. CDR3 length: 15 residues. CDR3 sequence: CASSLASGRANEQFF. CDR3 DNA: TGTGCCAGCAGCTTGGCTAGCGGGAGGGCTAATGAGCAGTTCTTC.

The rearrangement joins TRBV2 to TRBJ2-7, with 10 bases lining up with TRBD2. Germline V gene lookup returns CDR1 SNHLY and CDR2 FYNNEI. This CDR3 has 14 residues. V gave up 7 bases and J gave up 4 bases; unmatched junction bases: 7. CDR3 residues: CASNPSGSRYEQYF. As DNA, the CDR3 is TGTGCCAGCAATCCTAGCGGGAGCAGGTACGAGCAGTACTTC. The full variable domain, in which reference TRBV2 and TRBJ2-7 provide the parts outside the CDR3, is EPEVTQTPSHQVTQMGQEVILRCVPISNHLYFYWYRQILGQKVEFLVSFYNNEISEKSEIFDDQFSVERPDGSNFTLKIRSTKLEDSAMYFCASNPSGSRYEQYFGPGTRLTVT.

Remarks on this clone: One junction end disagrees with the germline gene, perhaps due to a read error. The V call is TRBV7-7, the J call TRBJ2-2; 8 nucleotides line up with TRBD1. Germline assignment: CDR1 SSHAT and CDR2 FNYEAQ (reference sequence). The CDR3 sequence is 14 residues long. The CDR3 is CASSSNRGAGELFF. CDR3 in DNA: TGTGCTAGCAGCTCGAACAGGGGGGCCGGGGAGCTGTTTTTT.

The chain carries TRBV19 and TRBJ2-7; 8 bases map to TRBD1. The CDR3 is made up of 14 amino acids. Trimming cost V 5 bases and J 11 bases; bases outside gene matches: 14. The germline V gene encodes CDR1 LNHDA and CDR2 SQIVND (reference sequence). CDR3 DNA: TGTGCCAGTAGTCCACGACAGGGGCCTCCTCTCAAGTACTTC. The encoded protein is CASSPRQGPPLKYF.

The genes are TRBV15 and TRBJ2-7; TRBD1 is a possible D gene (6 bases). V lost 4 bases to trimming and J lost 3 bases, with 13 bases between them. CDR1 is LNHNV, CDR2 YYDKDF, per germline (reference sequence). The CDR3 contains 14 residues. The CDR3, as DNA: TGTGCCACCAGCACCGGGACACTTAACTACGAGCAGTACTTC. Translating gives CATSTGTLNYEQYF.

The V gene is TRBV7-3, the J gene TRBJ1-1; TRBD1 aligns across 7 bases. The V gene end was trimmed by 4 bases and the J gene end by 4 bases; junction bases not matched to a gene: 3. The CDR3 covers 13 residues. CDR1 is SGHTA, CDR2 FQGTGA, per germline. The CDR3 loop is CASSSDRVTEAFF. The CDR3 bases are TGTGCCAGCAGCTCAGACAGGGTCACTGAAGCTTTCTTT.

This chain joins TRBV7-9 and TRBJ2-1; 7 bases fit TRBD1. The junction had 13 bases not matched to a gene; V was cut back by 2 bases and J by 9 bases. CDR3 length: 16 residues. CDR1 and CDR2 from the germline V gene are SEHNR and FQNEAQ (reference sequence). The CDR3 loop reads CASSLPRQGRVGEQFF. The CDR3 bases are TGTGCCAGCAGCTTACCCAGACAGGGTAGGGTCGGTGAGCAGTTCTTC.

Only one count was recorded for this clone. This chain joins TRBV28 and TRBJ1-4; 9 bases agree with TRBD1. The ends lost 5 bases at V and 8 bases at J; junction bases unmatched: 9. The CDR3 has 15 residues. The V gene's germline CDR1 is MDHEN and CDR2 SYDVKM. The CDR3 loop is CASSPQQGASEKLFF. Written as DNA, the CDR3 is TGTGCCAGCAGTCCCCAACAGGGGGCTAGCGAAAAACTGTTTTTT. The full variable domain, in which reference TRBV28 and TRBJ1-4 provide the parts outside the CDR3, is DVKVTQSSRYLVKRTGEKVFLECVQDMDHENMFWYRQDPGLGLRLIYFSYDVKMKEKGDIPEGYSVSREKKERFSLILESASTNQTSMYLCASSPQQGASEKLFFGSGTQLSVL.

V usage is TRBV15 and J usage is TRBJ1-5, with 7 positions matching TRBD1. Germline V lookup: CDR1 LNHNV, CDR2 YYDKDF (reference sequence). Trimming removed 8 bases from V and 8 bases from J; junction bases left unmatched: 9. The CDR3 has 13 amino acids. DNA for the CDR3: TGTGCCACCGCGAGGGGGCCGGGTGAGCCCCAGCATTTT. This gives the protein CATARGPGEPQHF.

The chain has TRBV6-1 and TRBJ1-4; perhaps TRBD1 as D (5 bases). Germline CDR1 is MNHNS and CDR2 is SASEGT. Trimming cost V 7 bases and J 6 bases, with 15 bases left between them. The CDR3 totals 14 residues. The DNA of the CDR3 is TGTGCCAGCATGCAGGGACTCGGATATGAAAAACTGTTTTTT. This gives the protein CASMQGLGYEKLFF.

The chain carries TRBV6-6 and TRBJ1-6; TRBD1 is a possible D gene (6 bases). This CDR3 has 11 amino acids. Trimming removed 8 bases from V and 18 bases from J, with 17 bases in between. Germline assignment: CDR1 MNHNY and CDR2 SVGAGI (reference sequence). The CDR3 is CASGLDRPAHF. CDR3 nucleotides: TGTGCCAGCGGCTTAGACAGGCCGGCCCACTTT.

V is TRBV10-3 and J is TRBJ2-7; 12 nucleotides match TRBD2. Germline V lookup: CDR1 ENHRY, CDR2 SYGVKD. The CDR3 length is 14 residues. V dropped 4 bases and J dropped 3; count of bases not matched to a gene: 1. The CDR3 region is CAISATSGSYEQYF. CDR3 DNA: TGTGCCATCAGTGCGACTAGCGGGAGCTACGAGCAGTACTTC.

The chain employs TRBV5-5 and TRBJ2-7; no firm D call. There are 14 residues in the CDR3. Trimming took off 0 bases at V and 5 bases at J, with 12 bases between the two ends. Germline CDR1 reads SGHKS; CDR2 reads YYEKEE (reference sequence). The CDR3 DNA reads as TGTGCCAGCAGCTTGGCTGGCCTCACCCACGAGCAGTACTTC. It translates to CASSLAGLTHEQYF.

The chain recombines TRBV6-5 with TRBJ2-5; TRBD2 matches at 8 bases. Trimming removed 6 bases from V and 9 bases from J; junction bases left unmatched: 12. The CDR3 length is 14 residues. Germline lookup yields CDR1 MNHEY and CDR2 SVGAGI. The DNA of the CDR3 is TGTGCCAGCAGATTGACTAGCGCTCAGGAGGCCCAGTACTTC. Translating gives CASRLTSAQEAQYF.

The chain recombines TRBV6-1 with TRBJ2-6, with a possible D match to TRBD2 (5 bases). The CDR3 sequence is 14 residues long. Germline V lookup: CDR1 MNHNS, CDR2 SASEGT. V was pared by 7 bases and J by 2 bases, with 9 bases between. The CDR3 loop is CASKKGAGANVLTF. The CDR3 bases are TGTGCCAGCAAAAAGGGAGCTGGGGCCAACGTCCTGACTTTC.

The V gene is TRBV18, the J gene TRBJ2-3; D is possibly TRBD1 (5 bases). The CDR3 sequence is 14 residues long. Trimming shortened V by 5 bases and J by 4 bases, and 13 bases separated the two germline ends. The germline V gene encodes CDR1 KGHSH and CDR2 LQKENI. CDR3 nucleotide sequence: TGTGCCAGCTCAATCTCCCAGGGATCAGATACGCAGTATTTT. Translating gives CASSISQGSDTQYF.

The chain carries TRBV29-1 and TRBJ2-3; TRBD2 matches 11 bases. The germline CDR1 and CDR2 sequences are SQVTM and ANQGSEA. V lost 4 bases and J lost 6; bases outside the gene matches: 9. This CDR3 has 15 amino acids. The CDR3 protein is CSVGESTSGSDTQYF. In nucleotides, the CDR3 is TGCAGCGTTGGAGAAAGTACTAGCGGGAGCGATACGCAGTATTTT.

The chain has TRBV5-4 and TRBJ1-1; tentative D call: TRBD1 (5 bases). Trimming removed 4 bases from V and 2 bases from J, with 15 bases in between. The CDR3 covers 15 residues. Germline V gene data show CDR1 as SGHNT and CDR2 as YYREEE (reference sequence). In DNA form, the CDR3 reads TGTGCCAGCAGCGGGGGGTTCGGGGGAAACACTGAAGCTTTCTTT. This encodes CASSGGFGGNTEAFF.

A few counts support this clone. V gene TRBV5-1 combines with J gene TRBJ1-5, with 7 bases lining up with TRBD1. Germline loops: CDR1 SGHRS, CDR2 YFSETQ. Losses at the gene ends were 4 bases for V and 4 bases for J; bases not matched to a gene: 5. CDR3 size: 14 residues. CDR3 bases: TGCGCCAGCAGCCCAGGGACAGAAAATCAGCCCCAGCATTTT. Residues: CASSPGTENQPQHF.

The chain is built from TRBV4-2 and TRBJ1-5; D is possibly TRBD1 (6 bases). The germline V and J ends were trimmed by 7 bases and 5 bases, with 15 bases remaining between them. CDR3 length: 14 residues. Germline V gene lookup returns CDR1 LGHNA and CDR2 YNFKEQ. CDR3 in amino acids: CASTTEQGDQPQHF. The CDR3 DNA is TGTGCCAGCACCACCGAACAGGGAGATCAGCCCCAGCATTTT.

V gene TRBV9 combines with J gene TRBJ2-3, with TRBD2 matching 11 bases. With V trimmed by 3 bases and J by 0 bases, 3 bases remained unmatched. The CDR3 loop spans 16 amino acids. Germline V gives CDR1 SGDLS, CDR2 YYNGEE. CDR3 DNA sequence: TGTGCCAGCAGCGGACGGACTAGCGGGAGCACAGATACGCAGTATTTT. It translates to CASSGRTSGSTDTQYF.